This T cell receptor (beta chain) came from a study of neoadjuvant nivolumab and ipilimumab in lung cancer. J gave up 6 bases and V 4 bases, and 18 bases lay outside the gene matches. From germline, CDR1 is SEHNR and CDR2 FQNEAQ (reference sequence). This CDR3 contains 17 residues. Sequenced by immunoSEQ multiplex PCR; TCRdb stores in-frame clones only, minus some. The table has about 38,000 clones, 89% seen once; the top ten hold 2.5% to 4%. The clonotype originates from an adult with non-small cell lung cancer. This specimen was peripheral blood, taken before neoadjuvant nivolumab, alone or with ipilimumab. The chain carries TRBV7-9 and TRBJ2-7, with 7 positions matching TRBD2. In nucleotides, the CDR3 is TGTGCCAGCAGCTCGTGGGGGGTGGGCGGGAGCCTCTCCGAGCAGTACTTC. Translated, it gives CASSSWGVGGSLSEQYF.